The 27 T cell receptor beta chains reported below all come from one sample, sequenced in a study of identical twins listed by TCRdb under 2016. Preparation of the library involved 5' RACE. TCRdb names Illumina HiSeq 2000 as the instrument used. Starting from the raw public reads, TCRdb applied fastp trimming at Q25, assembled clones with MiXCR and retained in-frame beta chains. Merged by CDR3 protein, the rows form single entries marked with the most common genes and DNA. The table for this sample lists approximately 240,000 distinct CDR3 sequences; over 13% of them were counted only once. About 9% of the sample comes from the top ten. Sequenced: memory (CD45RO+) T cells sorted from blood. In the paper's terms, the cell subset or site label means: CD45RO+ enriched T cells. The source of these receptors is a woman aged 18-35 years in good health.

The J gene is TRBJ2-1, the V gene TRBV7-9; 8 nucleotides match TRBD2. Per the germline V gene, CDR1 is SEHNR and CDR2 is FQNEAQ (reference sequence). This CDR3 has 12 residues. The CDR3 loop is CASGGLYNEQFF. The DNA of the CDR3 is TGTGCAAGCGGGGGCCTTTACAATGAGCAGTTCTTC.

This clonotype was picked up a small number of times. This chain uses TRBV7-9 with TRBJ2-5; D unclear. Germline V gives CDR1 SEHNR, CDR2 FQNEAQ (reference sequence). The ends were cut back, 1 base at V and 0 bases at J, with 6 bases in the middle. The CDR3 is 14 residues long. This CDR3 reads CASSLGSHQETQYF. CDR3 nucleotide sequence: TGTGCCAGCAGCTTAGGGTCCCACCAAGAGACCCAGTACTTC.

This clonotype has a count of ten or more. The chain recombines TRBV6-1 with TRBJ2-1, with TRBD2 identical over 9 bases. The CDR3 contains 14 residues. V dropped 2 bases and J dropped 4; count of bases not matched to a gene: 0. The V gene's germline CDR1 is MNHNS and CDR2 SASEGT. For the CDR3, the DNA is TGTGCCAGCAGTGAACTAGCGGGGTACAATGAGCAGTTCTTC. It yields the protein CASSELAGYNEQFF.

This clonotype was found once. The chain recombines TRBV9 with TRBJ1-1, with a tentative D call TRBD1 (6 bases). Germline V gene sequence: CDR1 SGDLS, CDR2 YYNGEE. CDR3 length: 17 residues. Trimming took off 4 bases at V and 3 bases at J, with 22 bases between the two ends. The CDR3 protein is CASSPRGSGGGYTEAFF. The CDR3 region has the DNA TGTGCCAGCAGCCCCAGGGGATCGGGAGGAGGGTACACTGAAGCTTTCTTT.

This chain joins TRBV20-1 and TRBJ2-6; a possible D gene is TRBD1 (5 bases). This CDR3 spans 12 amino acids. Trimming cost V 5 bases and J 4 bases, with 6 bases left between them. Germline V gene data show CDR1 as DFQATT and CDR2 as SNEGSKA (reference sequence). The CDR3 sequence is CSAGAGANVLTF. In DNA form, the CDR3 reads TGCAGTGCTGGGGCAGGGGCCAACGTCCTGACTTTC.

This clonotype came up a few times. V and J are TRBV21-1 and TRBJ1-2. TRBV21-1 is assigned pseudogene status. The CDR3 extends over 16 amino acids. DNA of the CDR3: TGTGCCAGCAGCAAAGTGGCAGTCAGGACCTATAGAGGCTACACCTTC. Protein product: CASSKVAVRTYRGYTF.

This clonotype has only a few counts. CDR3 protein: CASSSGLAADGAQYF. CDR3 nucleotide sequence: TGTGCCAGCAGCTCCGGGCTAGCGGCCGATGGGGCGCAGTATTTT. The gene calls are TRBV9 and TRBJ2-3; 7 bases line up with TRBD2. Germline CDR1 is SGDLS and CDR2 is YYNGEE. With 4 bases clipped from V and 10 bases from J, the junction kept 15 bases outside the gene matches. The CDR3 is 15 amino acids. The complete variable domain, with remaining parts taken from reference TRBV9 and TRBJ2-3, reads DSGVTQTPKHLITATGQRVTLRCSPRSGDLSVYWYQQSLDQGLQFLIQYYNGEERAKGNILERFSAQQFPDLHSELNLSSLELGDSALYFCASSSGLAADGAQYFGPGTRLTVL.

This clonotype was picked up many times. The rearrangement joins TRBV2 to TRBJ2-1; 10 positions agree with TRBD2. From germline, CDR1 is SNHLY and CDR2 FYNNEI. The CDR3 runs 15 residues. V lost 4 bases, J lost 6 bases, and 6 bases stayed unmatched. The CDR3 DNA sequence: TGTGCCAGCAGTGTCCCTAGCGGGAGAGGCAATGAGCAGTTCTTC. As protein: CASSVPSGRGNEQFF.

The chain uses TRBV5-1 and TRBJ2-1, with 9 nucleotides matching TRBD1. The junction had 7 bases not matched to a gene; V was cut back by 5 bases and J by 7 bases. Germline V gene data show CDR1 as SGHRS and CDR2 as YFSETQ. The CDR3 loop spans 14 amino acids. For the CDR3, the DNA is TGCGCCAGCAGACAAGGGACAGGGAAAAATGAGCAGTTCTTC. This translates into CASRQGTGKNEQFF.

This chain's CDR3 is CASSQRGGYGYTF. The CDR3 DNA reads as TGTGCCAGCAGCCAAAGGGGAGGGTATGGCTACACCTTC. The chain employs TRBV3-1 and TRBJ1-2; D perhaps matches TRBD1 (5 bases). Germline CDR1 reads LGHDT; CDR2 reads YNNKEL (reference sequence). Deletions cut 2 bases from V and 5 bases from J, with 9 bases between. CDR3 length: 13 residues.

The rearrangement joins TRBV12-3 or TRBV12-4 to TRBJ1-2, with D possibly matching TRBD1 (6 bases). Trimming took 4 bases from V and 7 from J, leaving 7 bases between them. The CDR3 contains 11 residues. The CDR3 DNA is TGTGCCAGCAGTTACAGGGCTGGCTACACCTTC. It specifies CASSYRAGYTF.

This clonotype was counted only a few times. The V gene is TRBV10-3, the J gene TRBJ1-1; D gene unclear. Germline V gene lookup returns CDR1 ENHRY and CDR2 SYGVKD. V was pared by 8 bases and J by 2 bases, with 9 bases between. The CDR3 spans 12 residues. CDR3 region: CAIGTVNTEAFF. CDR3 DNA: TGTGCCATCGGAACCGTTAACACTGAAGCTTTCTTT.

This clonotype was counted ten times or more. This chain uses TRBV3-1 with TRBJ2-7; TRBD1 matches at 7 bases. The junction had 3 bases not matched to a gene; V was cut back by 4 bases and J by 6 bases. Germline V CDR1 and CDR2: LGHDT, YNNKEL (reference sequence). The CDR3 runs to 12 residues. CDR3 DNA: TGTGCCAGCAGCCGAGACAGGGCCGAGCAGTACTTC. It specifies CASSRDRAEQYF.

The chain links TRBV20-1 to TRBJ2-1; TRBD2 matches 11 bases. The germline V gene encodes CDR1 DFQATT and CDR2 SNEGSKA (reference sequence). J lost 7 bases, V lost 3 bases, and 11 bases had no gene match. The CDR3 length is 16 residues. CDR3 region: CSARGLLAGVVNEQFF. CDR3 sequence (DNA): TGCAGTGCTAGGGGCCTACTAGCGGGAGTGGTAAATGAGCAGTTCTTC.

This clonotype was seen a few times. The chain employs TRBV2 and TRBJ2-1, with 11 bases lining up with TRBD2. Per germline, CDR1 SNHLY and CDR2 FYNNEI. V was pared by 6 bases and J by 9 bases, with 4 bases of the junction left unmatched. This CDR3 has 13 residues. The DNA of the CDR3 is TGTGCCAGCAGACTAGCGGGAGAAGGTGAGCAGTTCTTC. It yields the protein CASRLAGEGEQFF.

The DNA of the CDR3 is TGCAGTGCCACCAGGGCTAACTATGGCTACACCTTC. Translated, it gives CSATRANYGYTF. This chain connects TRBV20-1 to TRBJ1-2; perhaps TRBD1 as D (5 bases). CDR1 and CDR2 from the germline V gene are DFQATT and SNEGSKA (reference sequence). V gave up 6 bases and J gave up 0 bases, with 8 bases separating them. The length of the CDR3 is 12 residues.

This clonotype was found a few times. V and J are TRBV3-1 and TRBJ2-5; 10 bases match TRBD2. V shed 2 bases, J shed 4 bases, and the junction held 10 bases outside the gene matches. The CDR3 contains 17 residues. Germline lookup yields CDR1 LGHDT and CDR2 YNNKEL (reference sequence). CDR3 region: CASSQRLLAGEGETQYF. The CDR3 DNA reads TGTGCCAGCAGCCAAAGGTTGCTAGCGGGAGAAGGAGAGACCCAGTACTTC.

The chain employs TRBV15 and TRBJ1-2; D call uncertain. The germline V gene has CDR1 LNHNV and CDR2 YYDKDF (reference sequence). The V gene lost 0 bases and the J gene lost 6 bases, with 8 bases spanning the gap. The CDR3 length is 13 residues. Here the CDR3 DNA reads TGTGCCACCAGCAGAGATATTCAGGATGGCTACACCTTC. Amino acid sequence: CATSRDIQDGYTF. Full variable domain (outside the CDR3, taken from reference TRBV15 and TRBJ1-2): DAMVIQNPRYQVTQFGKPVTLSCSQTLNHNVMYWYQQKSSQAPKLLFHYYDKDFNNEADTPDNFQSRRPNTSFCFLDIRSPGLGDTAMYLCATSRDIQDGYTFGSGTRLTVV.

This clonotype was recorded at least ten times. This chain uses TRBV6-2 or TRBV6-3 with TRBJ2-1; D is uncertain. This CDR3 comprises 15 residues. Germline-derived CDR1 and CDR2 are MNHEY and SVGEGT. Trimming left V 4 bases short and J 0 bases short, with 10 bases between. Here the CDR3 DNA reads TGTGCCAGCAGTTCCATCGACTCCTCCTACAATGAGCAGTTCTTC. Translation: CASSSIDSSYNEQFF.

V usage is TRBV20-1 and J usage is TRBJ1-1, with 9 nucleotides matching TRBD1. V was pared by 6 bases and J by 0 bases, with 2 bases of the junction left unmatched. CDR3 size: 13 residues. CDR1 and CDR2 (germline): DFQATT, SNEGSKA (reference sequence). The CDR3 region is CSARDRVNTEAFF. In nucleotides, the CDR3 is TGCAGTGCCAGGGACAGGGTGAACACTGAAGCTTTCTTT.

This clonotype was detected many times. CDR3 in DNA: TGTGCCATTTCTAGCGGAGCATACAATGAGCAGTTCTTC. Amino acids: CAISSGAYNEQFF. The genes are TRBV10-3 and TRBJ2-1, with 7 positions matching TRBD2. J gave up 4 bases and V 9 bases, and 6 bases lay outside the gene matches. The CDR3 is made up of 13 amino acids. Germline CDR1 reads ENHRY; CDR2 reads SYGVKD.

This clonotype was counted a few times. Here the CDR3 reads CSATASNQPQHF. CDR3 nucleotide sequence: TGCAGTGCTACCGCATCCAATCAGCCCCAGCATTTT. The V and J genes are TRBV20-1 and TRBJ1-5; D remains unclear. Germline CDR1 DFQATT, CDR2 SNEGSKA (reference sequence). Trimming removed 4 bases from V and 3 bases from J, with 7 bases in between. This CDR3 has 12 amino acids.

This clonotype was found a few times. The V call is TRBV2, the J call TRBJ2-1; 11 bases map to TRBD2. Germline V gives CDR1 SNHLY, CDR2 FYNNEI. The CDR3 totals 15 residues. The ends lost 5 bases at V and 8 bases at J; junction bases unmatched: 8. This chain's CDR3 is CASSPALAGVDEQFF. For the CDR3, the DNA is TGTGCCAGCAGTCCGGCACTAGCGGGAGTCGATGAGCAGTTCTTC.

The chain combines TRBV7-9 with TRBJ2-7; TRBD1 aligns across 10 bases. V shed 5 bases and J 2 bases; nucleotides not matched to a gene: 3. This CDR3 is built from 14 residues. The V gene's germline CDR1 is SEHNR and CDR2 FQNEAQ (reference sequence). This CDR3 is CASSKTGGPYEQYF. CDR3 nucleotides: TGTGCCAGCAGCAAGACAGGGGGCCCCTACGAGCAGTACTTC. Variable domain in full (rest from reference TRBV7-9 and TRBJ2-7): DTGVSQNPRHKITKRGQNVTFRCDPISEHNRLYWYRQTLGQGPEFLTYFQNEAQLEKSRLLSDRFSAERPKGSFSTLEIQRTEQGDSAMYLCASSKTGGPYEQYFGPGTRLTVT.

This clonotype was observed a handful of times. CDR3 DNA sequence: TGTGCCAGCAGTGCGAGCGGGAGGTCCGCCGAGCAGTACTTC. This gives the protein CASSASGRSAEQYF. The chain has TRBV12-3 or TRBV12-4 and TRBJ2-7, with 9 bases aligning to TRBD2. Unmatched junction bases numbered 8, after V lost 5 bases and J lost 6 bases. The CDR3 contains 14 residues.

This chain uses TRBV6-5 with TRBJ2-6; 7 bases match TRBD1. In germline, CDR1 is MNHEY, CDR2 SVGAGI. The length of the CDR3 is 19 residues. V dropped 2 bases and J dropped 0; count of bases not matched to a gene: 10. The CDR3 bases are TGTGCCAGCAGTTACCTCAACAGGGGAATCGACTCTGGGGCCAACGTCCTGACTTTC. This sequence encodes CASSYLNRGIDSGANVLTF.

The chain uses TRBV6-1 and TRBJ1-2; D gene uncertain. This CDR3 has 14 residues. Trimming cost V 0 bases and J 2 bases, with 7 bases left between them. Germline V gene data show CDR1 as MNHNS and CDR2 as SASEGT. CDR3 amino acids: CASSEAIRNYGYTF. The CDR3 DNA is TGTGCCAGCAGTGAAGCGATCCGCAACTATGGCTACACCTTC.